A single sample gave rise to the 9 T cell receptor beta chains below, sequenced in a study of Ad26.COV2.S vaccination and SARS-CoV-2 variants. Specified treatment: about 20 received Ad26.COV2.S at low or high dose, single or two shots; roughly five received placebo; per-sample allocation not given. Sample collection was performed on day 63 after the first vaccine or placebo injection. Libraries were prepared by immunoSEQ multiplex PCR; TCRdb keeps only in-frame clonotypes and omits some of them. The table has about 400,000 clones, around 92% seen once. The sequences come from peripheral blood, collected in a trial of Ad26.COV2.S vaccine versus placebo. These receptors were obtained from a person between 18 and 60 years old who received the Ad26.COV2.S COVID-19 vaccine or a placebo.

This rearrangement joins TRBV2 to TRBJ2-3; the match to TRBD2 covers 10 bases. The germline CDR1 and CDR2 sequences are SNHLY and FYNNEI. The CDR3 has 16 amino acids. Germline trimming cut 8 bases from V and 5 bases from J; bases unmatched to any gene: 13. In DNA form, the CDR3 reads TGTGCCAGCCACTCCCTGAGCGGGGGGGCCGGAGATACGCAGTATTTT. The encoded protein is CASHSLSGGAGDTQYF. Full variable domain (outside the CDR3, taken from reference TRBV2 and TRBJ2-3): EPEVTQTPSHQVTQMGQEVILRCVPISNHLYFYWYRQILGQKVEFLVSFYNNEISEKSEIFDDQFSVERPDGSNFTLKIRSTKLEDSAMYFCASHSLSGGAGDTQYFGPGTRLTVL.

The chain recombines TRBV19 with TRBJ2-1; no clear D gene. Germline V CDR1 and CDR2: LNHDA, SQIVND (reference sequence). This CDR3 spans 16 amino acids. V lost 1 base to trimming and J lost 0 bases, with 10 bases between them. The CDR3 nucleotides are TGTGCCAGTAGTATAGTGCCAGAGAGCTCCTACAATGAGCAGTTCTTC. Amino acids: CASSIVPESSYNEQFF.

The table lists this clone with a few counts. The same CDR3 is also encoded by other DNA sequences in this sample. The chain combines TRBV6-5 with TRBJ1-6; TRBD1 aligns across 8 bases. With 6 bases clipped from V and 7 bases from J, the junction kept 2 bases outside the gene matches. Germline V CDR1 and CDR2: MNHEY, SVGAGI. CDR3 length: 13 residues. The CDR3 loop is CASSRTGNSPLHF. DNA of the CDR3: TGTGCCAGCAGCCGGACAGGGAATTCACCCCTCCACTTT.

This sequence joins TRBV7-8 and TRBJ1-1, with TRBD1 matching 9 bases. V gave up 0 bases and J gave up 4 bases; unmatched junction bases: 3. Per the germline V gene, CDR1 is SGHVS and CDR2 is FQNEAQ. The CDR3 consists of 15 residues. DNA for the CDR3: TGTGCCAGCAGCTTAGCCGGGACAGGGATCACTGAAGCTTTCTTT. This translates into CASSLAGTGITEAFF. Using reference TRBV7-8 and TRBJ1-1 for the parts outside the CDR3, the full variable domain is GAGVSQSPRYKVAKRGQDVALRCDPISGHVSLFWYQQALGQGPEFLTYFQNEAQLDKSGLPSDRFFAERPEGSVSTLKIQRTQQEDSAVYLCASSLAGTGITEAFFGQGTRLTVV.

The rearrangement uses TRBV28 and TRBJ2-5; 10 nucleotides match TRBD2. The germline V gene encodes CDR1 MDHEN and CDR2 SYDVKM. This CDR3 has 17 residues. The J segment lost 7 bases and the V segment lost 4 bases, leaving 15 bases of the junction unmatched. CDR3 sequence (DNA): TGTGCCAGCAGTTCGGCTAGCGGGGGCGGTCGTTCATGGACCCAGTACTTC. Translating it yields CASSSASGGGRSWTQYF.

This clone was found once. The V call is TRBV27, the J call TRBJ1-1; tentative D call: TRBD1 (5 bases). The germline CDR1 and CDR2 sequences are MNHEY and SMNVEV (reference sequence). The CDR3 loop spans 14 amino acids. Trimming pared 6 bases from V and 7 bases from J, leaving 18 bases between. DNA of the CDR3: TGTGCCAGCAGCACCGTCCAGGGACGTTATGAAGCTTTCTTT. The encoded protein is CASSTVQGRYEAFF.

The gene calls are TRBV5-6 and TRBJ2-7, with D maybe TRBD2 (5 bases). CDR1 SGHDT and CDR2 YYEEEE come from the germline V gene. V was pared by 3 bases and J by 3 bases, with 13 bases between. The CDR3 extends over 14 amino acids. CDR3 sequence (DNA): TGTGCCAGCAGCTCGACGGTCAGCGGCTACGAGCAGTACTTC. Residues: CASSSTVSGYEQYF.

The J gene is TRBJ2-5, the V gene TRBV5-4; the match to TRBD2 covers 11 bases. The J segment lost 4 bases and the V segment lost 5 bases, leaving 7 bases of the junction unmatched. The CDR3 sequence is 15 residues long. Germline CDR1 is SGHNT and CDR2 is YYREEE (reference sequence). DNA for the CDR3: TGTGCCAGCAGACGTAGCGGGGGGGCCCCAGAGACCCAGTACTTC. Encoded protein: CASRRSGGAPETQYF.

The J gene is TRBJ1-2, the V gene TRBV4-1; no clear D. V lost 0 bases to trimming and J lost 2 bases, with 16 bases between them. Germline-derived CDR1 and CDR2 are MGHRA and YSYEKL. There are 17 residues in the CDR3. The CDR3 here is CASSQEVLGSGNYGYTF. As DNA, the CDR3 is TGCGCCAGCAGCCAAGAGGTCCTAGGATCCGGGAACTATGGCTACACCTTC.